What follows is one T cell receptor beta chain and its context. The record originates from a study of T cell changes during pregnancy in multiple sclerosis. TCRdb keeps only in-frame clones here, not all; method: immunoSEQ multiplex PCR. The sample has about 53,000 clones; about nine tenths are singletons. The CDR3 runs 16 residues. The V gene end was trimmed by 1 base and the J gene end by 4 bases; junction bases not matched to a gene: 10. Germline V CDR1 and CDR2: SGHKS, YYEKEE (reference sequence). The clonotype comes from a female donor with multiple sclerosis, enrolled in a pregnancy study. The sample in question was CD4+ T cells from peripheral blood mononuclear cells, obtained in the third trimester of pregnancy. The V call is TRBV5-5, the J call TRBJ1-1, with TRBD1 matching over 7 bases. For the CDR3, the DNA is TGTGCCAGCAGCTTGTATTTGAGACAGGGCAGCACTGAAGCTTTCTTT. Protein sequence: CASSLYLRQGSTEAFF.